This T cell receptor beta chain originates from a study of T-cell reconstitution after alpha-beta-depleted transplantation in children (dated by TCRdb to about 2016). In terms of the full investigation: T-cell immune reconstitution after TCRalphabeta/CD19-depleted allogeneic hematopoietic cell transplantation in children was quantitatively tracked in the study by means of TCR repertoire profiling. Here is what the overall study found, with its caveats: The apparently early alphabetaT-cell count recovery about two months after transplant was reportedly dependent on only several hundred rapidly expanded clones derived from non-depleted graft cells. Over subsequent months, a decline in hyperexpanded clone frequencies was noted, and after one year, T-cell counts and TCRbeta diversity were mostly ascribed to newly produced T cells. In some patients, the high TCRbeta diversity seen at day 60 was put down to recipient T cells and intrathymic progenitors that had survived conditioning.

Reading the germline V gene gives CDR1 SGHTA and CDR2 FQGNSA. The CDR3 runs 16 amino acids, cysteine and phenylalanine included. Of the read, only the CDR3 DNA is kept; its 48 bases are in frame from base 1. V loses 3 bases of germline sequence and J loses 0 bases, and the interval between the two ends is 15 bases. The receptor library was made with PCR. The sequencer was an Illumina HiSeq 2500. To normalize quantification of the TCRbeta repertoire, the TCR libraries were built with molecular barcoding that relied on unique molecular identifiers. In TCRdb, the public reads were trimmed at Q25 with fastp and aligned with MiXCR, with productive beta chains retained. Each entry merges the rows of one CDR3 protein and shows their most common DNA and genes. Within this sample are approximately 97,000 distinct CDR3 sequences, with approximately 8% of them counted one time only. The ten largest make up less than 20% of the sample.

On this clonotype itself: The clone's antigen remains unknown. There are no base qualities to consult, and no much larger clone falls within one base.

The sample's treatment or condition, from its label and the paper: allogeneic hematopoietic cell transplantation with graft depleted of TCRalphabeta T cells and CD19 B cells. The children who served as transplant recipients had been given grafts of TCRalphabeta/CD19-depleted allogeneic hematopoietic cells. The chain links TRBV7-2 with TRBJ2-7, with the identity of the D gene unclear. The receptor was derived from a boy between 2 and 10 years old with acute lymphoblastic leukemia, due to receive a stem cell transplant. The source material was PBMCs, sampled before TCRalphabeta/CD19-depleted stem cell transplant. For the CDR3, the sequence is CASSLILSGSSYEQYF. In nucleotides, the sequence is TGTGCCAGCAGCTTGATATTGTCGGGCAGCTCCTACGAGCAGTACTTC.